The rows below give T cell receptor beta chains drawn from one sample of a study of metastatic and nonmetastatic thyroid tumors. MiXCR was used by TCRdb to re-call the PCR reads. The data show 30,000 to 40,000 clones, about a fifth seen once. The specimen sequenced was tumor tissue. The receptors stem from a male donor with papillary thyroid cancer or a benign thyroid nodule (not recorded which). Some clones in this sample may be carry-over from other donors' samples. Each CDR3 is given without its conserved first and last residue.

>12|TRBV6-1|TRBJ1-1
ANRRGRVDTEAF
>14|TRBV20-1|TRBJ1-1
SATLYDRGVDTEAF
>12|TRBV7-2|TRBJ2-3
ASSLAQNTDTQY
>14|TRBV28|TRBJ2-5
ASSRITSGLGETQY
>13|TRBV6-2/TRBV6-3|TRBJ1-2
ASSYSRRELRGYT
>14|TRBV28|TRBJ2-2
ASSLSWRSSTGELF
>15|TRBV20-1|TRBJ2-1
SAMWTSGRVLDNEQF
>11|TRBV20-1|TRBJ2-3
SGVPRLADTQY
>14|TRBV20-1|TRBJ1-1
SARTGVITMNTEAF
>12|TRBV20-1|TRBJ2-7
SAAGLQSSYEQY
>12|TRBV7-3|TRBJ2-1
ASSPIGMCNEQF
>14|TRBV4-1|TRBJ1-2
ASSPNSGQGNYGYT
>13|TRBV18|TRBJ2-7
ASSPGAGDLYEQY
>16|TRBV11-2|TRBJ2-2
ASSLRAGRPLNTGELF
>13|TRBV28|TRBJ2-7
ASSLNPSGTYEQY
>10|TRBV6-1|TRBJ2-1
ASRTGENEQF
>12|TRBV6-2/TRBV6-3|TRBJ1-5
ASRTWGVNQPQH
>10|TRBV3-1|TRBJ1-2
ASSSGGNGYT
>12|TRBV6-1|TRBJ1-6
ASSIRQVVSPLH
>11|TRBV7-9|TRBJ2-7
ASRLSGGYEKY
>14|TRBV19|TRBJ2-5
ASSRLRGQTQETQY
>13|TRBV18|TRBJ2-7
ASSRQGRSSYEQY
>12|TRBV12-3/TRBV12-4|TRBJ1-1
ASQSQGPNTEAF
>14|TRBV6-2/TRBV6-3|TRBJ1-4
ASRTSTGVHSEKLF
>11|TRBV9|TRBJ2-1
ASSASSGAEQF
>13|TRBV7-6|TRBJ2-7
ASSLEQGIAYEQY
>10|TRBV11-2|TRBJ1-3
ASSFTGNTIY
>12|TRBV12-3/TRBV12-4|TRBJ2-7
ASGHSGSSYEQY
>12|TRBV20-1|TRBJ2-2
SARVVSNTGELF
>12|TRBV16|TRBJ2-7
ASSQSGQVYEQY
>15|TRBV19|TRBJ2-1
ASSLTSGRGSYNEQF
>14|TRBV14|TRBJ2-4
ASSQESYGTKNIQY
>14|TRBV10-3|TRBJ2-2
AIRRNSGANTGELF
>13|TRBV12-3/TRBV12-4|TRBJ1-4
ASSTRHRGQEKLF
>14|TRBV6-2/TRBV6-3|TRBJ2-1
ASTQGRAGDYNEQF
>15|TRBV6-5|TRBJ2-2
ASSYSRPAGNTGELF
>11|TRBV2|TRBJ2-1
ASSPPGRNEQF
>14|TRBV12-3/TRBV12-4|TRBJ2-2
ASSLRGGTNTGELF
>11|TRBV27|TRBJ1-6
ASSFRGGSPLH
>12|TRBV6-1|TRBJ2-1
ASSSGGAYNEQF
>13|TRBV9|TRBJ2-3
ASSVGSSGTDTQY
>10|TRBV7-2|TRBJ2-7
ASSSPVGDQY
>14|TRBV7-2|TRBJ2-7
ASSYSRDRFSYEQY
>14|TRBV4-3|TRBJ2-2
ASILWTGRGAGELF
>12|TRBV6-1|TRBJ2-7
AAAAGTGTYEQY
>13|TRBV12-3/TRBV12-4|TRBJ2-1
ASSSLTGTLNEQF
>15|TRBV7-2|TRBJ2-3
ASSLAPGRGGTDTQY
>10|TRBV24-1|TRBJ2-7
ATSDAAYEQY
>12|TRBV4-1|TRBJ2-6
AITGGPRANVLT
>12|TRBV19|TRBJ1-1
ASRPRGGRTEAF
>13|TRBV28|TRBJ1-4
ASSAQRWGQEKLF
>11|TRBV27|TRBJ1-1
ASSTGGGTEAF
>13|TRBV6-1|TRBJ2-7
ASSERLAVAYEQY
>12|TRBV5-1|TRBJ1-3
ASSSGTGGNTIY
>12|TRBV11-2|TRBJ2-7
ASSSVPASYEQY
>11|TRBV6-1|TRBJ2-3
ASSMLLTDTQY
>12|TRBV6-1|TRBJ1-2
ASNPVGANYGYT